The present entry profiles one T cell receptor beta chain with its context. As yet, its antigen is unknown. An equimolar mix of two oligonucleotides served as the beta constant-region primer for TRBC1 and TRBC2. Four rounds of PCR amplified the ligated cDNA using nested alpha and beta constant-region primers plus SP2. TCRdb used MiXCR to reprocess the UMI-ligation and nested PCR reads, holding one entry per CDR3 protein. In the table there are about 160,000 distinct CDR3 sequences, approximately 22% of which are singletons. The data originate from a study of naive and memory T cell subsets. General study findings and limits: Gini index rose across naive, CM, EM and EMRA in CD4 and CD8. Activation and differentiation may alter RNA-based TCR counts. A few larger clonotypes appeared in naive repertoires, especially CD8, possibly memory cells re-expressing CD45RA. Over 95% of naive TCR sequences appeared only once after error correction, unlike memory subsets.

Germline lookup yields CDR1 SGHTA and CDR2 FQGNSA. The V and J ends lost 0 bases and 5 bases, in that order; junction bases with no gene match: 7. The length of the CDR3 is 17 residues. This TCR derives from a human donor in good health. This sequence joins TRBV7-2 and TRBJ2-7; TRBD2 agrees at 13 bases. The specimen was naive CD4+ T cells from blood. The CDR3 nucleotides read TGTGCCAGCAGCTTAGCCCGGACTAGCGGGAGTCTCCACGAGCAGTACTTC. Protein: CASSLARTSGSLHEQYF.